The present entry profiles one T cell receptor (beta chain) with its context. Authors' processing steps: How many nucleated cells were present was estimated from reference gene primer amplification. Profiling relied on immunoSEQ multiplex PCR, and the TCRdb table lists in-frame clones only, not all of them. V, J and clone size reflect that table, while D and trimming were determined from the DNA. The data contain fewer than 250,000 clones, 85% of them singletons. This sample was included in a study of blood T cell repertoires in COVID-19. V dropped 2 bases and J dropped 2; count of bases not matched to a gene: 12. The CDR3 length is 18 residues. CDR1 is LNHDA and CDR2 is SQIVND in the germline V gene (reference sequence). Seattle's enrolled individuals joined amid active infection and were then monitored longitudinally.

The chain links TRBV19 to TRBJ1-3; 7 nucleotides align to TRBD1. The sequence came from a man in his sixties with COVID-19, enrolled during active disease. Sequencing was done on a sample of peripheral blood. CDR3 DNA: TGTGCCAGTAGTATAAGACCCTTAACAGGGGAACCTGGAAACACCATATATTTT. Amino acid sequence: CASSIRPLTGEPGNTIYF.